This T cell receptor (beta chain) was retrieved from a study of blood T cell repertoires in COVID-19. Some clones are missing from TCRdb's copy, which holds only in-frame ones; the method was immunoSEQ multiplex PCR. The sample includes 210,000 or so clones, roughly nine tenths of them seen just once. This clonotype was sampled from a man in his forties with acute or convalescent COVID-19. The sample taken for sequencing was peripheral blood.

The CDR3: CASSPRLKETQYF. CDR3 sequence (DNA): TGTGCCAGCTCACCTCGCCTAAAAGAGACCCAGTACTTC. The chain is built from TRBV18 and TRBJ2-5; D remains unclear. The CDR3 runs to 13 residues. CDR1 is KGHSH and CDR2 is LQKENI in the germline V gene. Trimming shortened V by 3 bases and J by 3 bases, and 8 bases separated the two germline ends.